This TCR beta chain was obtained from a study of identical twins (dated by TCRdb to 2016 to 2017). Regarding the complete study: To test whether fetal clonotypes persist, the study used deep sequencing on TCR alpha and beta repertoires from monozygotic twins, unrelated adults of various ages, and cord blood. Replicate twin experiments were performed at different times using different library preparation protocols to rule out contamination.

Only healthy Caucasian donors were included. Three pairs of female monozygotic twins, all aged roughly 18 to 30 years, were included in the twin cohort. Peripheral blood mononuclear cells were used as the source from which RNA for TCR libraries was isolated. Overall study outcomes, separate from this receptor: Zero-insertion analyses could be partly confounded by invariant T cells such as MAIT and iNKT, though diverse VJ usage argued against such confounding for most clonotypes. A weaker excess of twin sharing was found in beta out-of-frame sequences because the signal-to-noise ratio was lowered by fewer shared sequences. In monozygotic twins, recombination models systematically underestimated out-of-frame TCR alpha sharing, but the models matched the sharing seen between unrelated individuals. Conclusions relied on cross-sectional statistical analysis, since the same donors could not be followed over many years. Fewer insertions were carried by abundant cord blood beta clonotypes, a similar but weaker trend appeared in young adult naive repertoires, and no such trend appeared in memory repertoires. Compared with coincidental sharing between unrelated individuals, out-of-frame TCR alpha sequences shared between twins showed an excess of sequences with low generation probability.

The CDR3 starts with the cysteine, ends with the phenylalanine, and has 13 residues. Only the CDR3 portion is preserved as DNA: 39 bases, with reading frame beginning at the first base. Reading the germline V gene gives CDR1 MDHEN and CDR2 SYDVKM. V is shortened by 5 bases, J by 3 bases, and the region joining them spans 10 bases. Library preparation used 5' RACE. The sample was run on an Illumina HiSeq 2000. A universal primer binding site was introduced by template switching, and a unique molecular identifier was present in the final cDNA, enabling accurate counting of TCR cDNA molecules. Specific primers in the conserved constant-segment region were used to synthesize first-strand cDNA for the TCR alpha and beta chains. To control for contamination, every cDNA library carried two barcodes: a SMART-Mk sample barcode plus Illumina barcodes. TruSeq adapter sequences, together with Illumina sample barcodes, were added in two successive PCR steps. The Illumina HiSeq platform was used with custom primers to sequence TCR alpha and beta cDNA libraries. Processing in the source paper ran as follows. Raw reads were processed with MiGEC to extract unique molecular identifiers, and MiXCR was used to determine CDR3 positions. Recombination models were inferred per individual with the repgenHMM and IGoR tools using an EM algorithm. The tcR package in R was used for shared clonotype analysis, with sharing normalized by the product of cloneset sizes. To study raw recombination free of thymic and clonal selection effects, out-of-frame nonproductive sequences were analyzed. TCRdb reprocessed the public reads (quality trimming at Q25 with fastp, clone calling with MiXCR) and kept in-frame beta chains. Identical CDR3 proteins give one entry, which carries the most common genes and DNA. TCRdb, not the authors, supplied the V and J calls. For this sample there are some 660,000 distinct CDR3 sequences; 8.6% appear just once. The ten biggest clones cover 0.75% to 1% of the sample.

This clonotype has a count of ten or more. The specificity of this receptor is unknown. The record has no base qualities; no much larger clone is one base away. These data also formed part of another study, on yellow fever vaccine responses in identical twins. As the second paper documents: According to the authors, in identical twins the way T cells responded to vaccination appeared partly convergent and partly personalized. In identical twins, the study followed T cell clones that responded to the vaccine with precision.

The clonotype originates from a woman between 18 and 30 years old in good health. Recombination linked TRBV28 to TRBJ1-1, with an unclear D gene assignment. The sample consisted of PBMCs. The bases read TGTGCCAGCAGTGTTACATGGGACACTGAAGCTTTCTTT. This encodes CASSVTWDTEAFF.